These T cell receptor beta chains were read from a single sample in a study of CD8+ T cells in alopecia areata. Assay used: immunoSEQ multiplex PCR; TCRdb lists only in-frame clones, some missing. The repertoire holds roughly 64,000 clones, with about 44% as singletons. Sequencing was performed on NKG2D-low CD8+ T cells sorted from blood. These receptors were collected from a human donor with alopecia areata. The CDR3 runs from the conserved cysteine through the conserved F or W. The order of the fields is J gene, D gene, clone size, V gene, CDR3 DNA, CDR3 protein. D genes are given only for firm matches. Clone size appears in some rows only: once, few, many, or a class for an expanded clone.

j_gene: TRBJ2-1; d_gene: TRBD1; abundance: -; v_gene: TRBV18; CDR3nt: TGTGCCAGCTCCCGCACCGGGACAGGGAACAATGAGCAGTTCTTC; CDR3aa: CASSRTGTGNNEQFF
j_gene: TRBJ2-7; d_gene: -; abundance: -; v_gene: TRBV5-6; CDR3nt: TGTGCCAGCAGCCCGGGACTTACACCCTACGAGCAGTACTTC; CDR3aa: CASSPGLTPYEQYF
j_gene: TRBJ1-1; d_gene: -; abundance: -; v_gene: TRBV28; CDR3nt: TGTGCCAGCAGTATCGACAGGTGGGACACTGAAGCTTTCTTT; CDR3aa: CASSIDRWDTEAFF
j_gene: TRBJ1-6; d_gene: TRBD1; abundance: few; v_gene: TRBV4-1; CDR3nt: TGCGCCAGCAGCCTGGACAGGGGCAATTCACCCCTCCACTTT; CDR3aa: CASSLDRGNSPLHF
j_gene: TRBJ2-7; d_gene: -; abundance: -; v_gene: TRBV30; CDR3nt: TGTGCCTGGAGTGGTCAGGCCTACGAGCAGTACTTC; CDR3aa: CAWSGQAYEQYF
j_gene: TRBJ2-2; d_gene: -; abundance: few; v_gene: TRBV29-1; CDR3nt: TGCAGCGTCCGTGAGAGCGGGGAGCTGTTTTTT; CDR3aa: CSVRESGELFF
j_gene: TRBJ2-7; d_gene: -; abundance: -; v_gene: TRBV27; CDR3nt: TGTGCCAGCAGTTTATGGTCGGGGGCGACCTACGAGCAGTACTTC; CDR3aa: CASSLWSGATYEQYF
j_gene: TRBJ2-3; d_gene: -; abundance: few; v_gene: TRBV7-9; CDR3nt: TGTGCCAGCAGCTTAGTGGGCTCAAGCACAGATACGCAGTATTTT; CDR3aa: CASSLVGSSTDTQYF
j_gene: TRBJ2-1; d_gene: -; abundance: once; v_gene: TRBV13; CDR3nt: TGTGCCAGCAGCTTAGAAGGATACAATGAGCAGTTCTTC; CDR3aa: CASSLEGYNEQFF
j_gene: TRBJ2-7; d_gene: TRBD1; abundance: -; v_gene: TRBV7-3; CDR3nt: TGTGCCAGCTCTCCGGACAGGGTTGGCGAGCAGTACTTC; CDR3aa: CASSPDRVGEQYF
j_gene: TRBJ1-2; d_gene: TRBD1; abundance: few; v_gene: TRBV7-9; CDR3nt: TGTGCCAGCAGCCACGGACAGGGGCCGGGGTATGGCTACACCTTC; CDR3aa: CASSHGQGPGYGYTF
j_gene: TRBJ1-1; d_gene: TRBD1; abundance: once; v_gene: TRBV5-1; CDR3nt: TGCGCCAGCAGCTTGGGACAGGGGGCAAACACTGAAGCTTTCTTT; CDR3aa: CASSLGQGANTEAFF
j_gene: TRBJ1-1; d_gene: TRBD1; abundance: once; v_gene: TRBV29-1; CDR3nt: TGCAGCGTCGATTCGACAGGGGGGGTCACTGAAGCTTTCTTT; CDR3aa: CSVDSTGGVTEAFF
j_gene: TRBJ2-7; d_gene: TRBD1; abundance: -; v_gene: TRBV27; CDR3nt: TGTGCCAGCAGTGTTACAGGGGGCTACGAGCAGTACTTC; CDR3aa: CASSVTGGYEQYF
j_gene: TRBJ2-7; d_gene: TRBD1; abundance: few; v_gene: TRBV15; CDR3nt: TGTGCCACCAGCACCGGGACAGGGGGCTACGAGCAGTACTTC; CDR3aa: CATSTGTGGYEQYF
j_gene: TRBJ1-2; d_gene: -; abundance: -; v_gene: TRBV19; CDR3nt: TGTGCCAGTAGTATCCTGCCACAGGGTGGGGGCTACACCTTC; CDR3aa: CASSILPQGGGYTF
j_gene: TRBJ2-3; d_gene: -; abundance: -; v_gene: TRBV27; CDR3nt: TGTGCCAGCACCGCGGGAACGGGAGGGGGCCACACAGATACGCAGTATTTT; CDR3aa: CASTAGTGGGHTDTQYF
j_gene: TRBJ1-2; d_gene: -; abundance: -; v_gene: TRBV4-3; CDR3nt: TGCGCCAGCAGCCAAGATGAATACGGCAGTCACTCCTATGGCTACACCTTC; CDR3aa: CASSQDEYGSHSYGYTF
j_gene: TRBJ2-7; d_gene: -; abundance: few; v_gene: TRBV27; CDR3nt: TGTGCCAGCAGGCCTCAGGGATCCGGCTCCTACGAGCAGTACTTC; CDR3aa: CASRPQGSGSYEQYF
j_gene: TRBJ2-7; d_gene: -; abundance: -; v_gene: TRBV27; CDR3nt: TGTGCCAGCAGCGAGACAGGTTTGAGGGAGCAGTACTTC; CDR3aa: CASSETGLREQYF